The T cell receptor beta chain described here comes from a study of post-analysis software for immune sequencing data (dated by TCRdb to about 2015). Turning to the overall study: Recorded disease courses included relapsing-remitting, secondary progressive and progressive-relapsing multiple sclerosis, with some patients lacking subtype annotation. A subset of samples was prepared in parallel using single-end sample barcoding, then pooled and co-amplified after Illumina adapter ligation. The patient repertoires were compared against around eleven previously published healthy control repertoires obtained from donors aged about 6 to 27 years. Paper-wide results and their limitations: Patients showed significantly higher frequencies than controls for several TRBV segments, among them TRBV5-6, TRBV5-1 and TRBV20-1. Normalized Chao1 diversity was significantly lower in multiple sclerosis patients than controls, suggesting substantial peripheral T-cell clonal expansion. When samples were clustered directly using the F measure, samples prepared in the same batch co-clustered strongly, which prompted a batch-effect correction. The control group was slightly older than the multiple sclerosis patient group.

To demonstrate the VDJtools post-analysis software, TCR beta repertoires were profiled from the peripheral blood of over ten young patients with multiple sclerosis. The patients with multiple sclerosis were children and adolescents between roughly 6 and 17 years of age. This clonotype was seen only a few times. Its antigen has not been determined. It has no much larger one-base neighbor in the sample; base qualities were not kept. Libraries were constructed by PCR. The sequencing machine was an Illumina HiSeq 2500. Unique molecular identifiers were incorporated into TCR beta cDNA libraries to reduce PCR and sequencing biases. Roughly 500,000 cDNA molecules were obtained for every 1 to 10 million input T cells, so each molecule roughly corresponded to one T cell. The same protocol used for the earlier healthy control dataset was applied to prepare and sequence the patient libraries. Within a given batch, samples were prepared together, multiplexed and sequenced on the same HiSeq lane. In the source study's methods: Raw barcoded reads were processed with MIGEC, discarding single-read molecular identifier groups before consensus assembly and CDR3 extraction. Clonotype tables were post-analysed with VDJtools, and diversity was normalized by down-sampling all datasets to the smallest sample size. In repertoire overlap clustering, CDR3 amino acid sequences, but not nucleotide sequences, were matched to correct batch-related cross-sample contamination. TCRdb itself trimmed the public reads at Q25 with fastp, ran MiXCR and retained productive beta chains. When rows share a CDR3 protein, they turn into one entry using the most common DNA and genes. Here the V and J calls rest on TCRdb's processing, not on the authors' analysis. The sample records some 890,000 distinct CDR3 sequences, roughly half of which are singletons. Together, the top ten hold about 4.8% of the sample.

Deletion took 3 bases off V and 3 bases off J, with a span of 9 bases between the germline ends. Spanning cysteine to phenylalanine, the CDR3 consists of 12 amino acids. Only the CDR3 part of the read is kept: 36 bases, read in frame from the first base. As encoded in the germline V gene (reference sequence), CDR1 is DFQATT while CDR2 is SNEGSKA. Sequenced: blood. The V gene is TRBV20-1 and the J gene is TRBJ2-7; no confident D gene assignment can be made. This clonotype originated in a girl aged 10-17 years with multiple sclerosis. The DNA sequence is as follows: TGCAGTGCTAGTGGCAGTAACTACGAGCAGTACTTC. This yields the protein CSASGSNYEQYF.